The present T cell receptor beta chain was sequenced within a study of cytomegalovirus exposure and HLA in healthy donors. To note about this clone: Its antigen is currently unknown.

Germline V gives CDR1 MNHEY, CDR2 SMNVEV (reference sequence). This CDR3 has 18 residues. The J segment lost 2 bases and the V segment lost 2 bases, leaving 15 bases of the junction unmatched. Study-level findings and limits: CMV antigen specificity of three CMV-associated chains was confirmed in vitro. The authors enumerated around 150 TCR beta chains as linked to cytomegalovirus. Within an earlier analysis, most TCR beta V segments proved productive either about 87% or about 30% of the time.

It was with 60 Vbeta and 13 Jbeta primers that the PCR ran. Measured with immunoSEQ multiplex PCR; TCRdb has only the in-frame clones, and not every one. Of 100,000 to 150,000 clones listed, around 68% were seen once; the top ten hold 4%. This TCR was sampled from a man in his forties or fifties in good health and CMV-seropositive. The chain recombines TRBV27 with TRBJ2-7; 7 bases are a match to TRBD2. Specimen: PBMCs. In nucleotides, the CDR3 is TGTGCCAGCAGTTTAAAGGCGAGAGTGCCGGGACTAACCTACGAGCAGTACTTC. Residues: CASSLKARVPGLTYEQYF.